Presented here are 13 T cell receptor beta chains from one specimen sequenced in a study of cytomegalovirus exposure and HLA in healthy donors. In the PCR, 60 Vbeta and 13 Jbeta primers were used. Using immunoSEQ multiplex PCR, the repertoire was profiled, and TCRdb retains in-frame clones only, with some absent. The sample lists about 160,000 clones, around 79% seen once, with 3% to 4% in the top ten. The sequencing input was PBMCs. These receptors were taken from a human donor in good health.

This chain joins TRBV19 and TRBJ1-2; 7 bases align to TRBD1. Germline V gives CDR1 LNHDA, CDR2 SQIVND (reference sequence). The junction had 7 bases not matched to a gene; V was cut back by 4 bases and J by 2 bases. The length of the CDR3 is 15 residues. Here the CDR3 DNA reads TGTGCCAGTAGTAATAGACAGGGTCCGAACTATGGCTACACCTTC. Its protein is CASSNRQGPNYGYTF.

This clone was detected a few times. The chain couples TRBV5-5 to TRBJ1-2; possible D gene TRBD1, 6 bases. The V and J ends lost 0 bases and 2 bases respectively, with 14 bases between them. This CDR3 has 16 amino acids. Germline assignment: CDR1 SGHKS and CDR2 YYEKEE (reference sequence). CDR3 in DNA: TGTGCCAGCAGCTTGGATGGCGGACAGCCAAACTATGGCTACACCTTC. Its protein product is CASSLDGGQPNYGYTF.

DNA for the CDR3: TGTGCCAGCACTGCAGGCGATTTCCAAGATCAGCCCCAGCATTTT. Translating it yields CASTAGDFQDQPQHF. The chain couples TRBV28 to TRBJ1-5; D remains unclear. This CDR3 has 15 residues. The V gene's germline CDR1 is MDHEN and CDR2 SYDVKM. Trimming took off 7 bases at V and 5 bases at J, with 18 bases between the two ends.

The V gene is TRBV15, the J gene TRBJ2-5; D possibly corresponds to TRBD1 (5 bases). CDR3 size: 15 residues. The ends were cut back, 8 bases at V and 1 base at J, with 17 bases in the middle. From germline, CDR1 is LNHNV and CDR2 YYDKDF (reference sequence). DNA for the CDR3: TGTGCCACCGCCACGATAGGGGTAGGCCAAGAGACCCAGTACTTC. It translates to CATATIGVGQETQYF.

The V call is TRBV5-1, the J call TRBJ2-3; the D is unclear. The CDR3 is made up of 14 amino acids. Trimming stripped 1 base from V and 5 bases from J, with 11 bases between. CDR1 is SGHRS and CDR2 is YFSETQ in the germline V gene. The CDR3 here is CASSLSGEGDTQYF. The CDR3 nucleotides are TGCGCCAGCAGCTTGTCCGGAGAAGGAGATACGCAGTATTTT.

A note on this clone: The junction shows a germline mismatch at one end, possibly a read error. This same CDR3 is encoded by further DNA sequences in the sample. V gene TRBV7-8 combines with J gene TRBJ1-1; 7 bases agree with TRBD1. The CDR3 is 14 residues long. Germline V gene sequence: CDR1 SGHVS, CDR2 FQNEAQ. CDR3 nucleotides: TGTGCCAGCAGCTTAGGGACAGGCAGTTCTGAGGCTTTCTTT. As protein: CASSLGTGSSEAFF.

The sample holds one count of this clone. CDR3 in DNA: TGTGCCACCAGCAGAGGGGACAAGACCTACGAGCAGTACTTC. It is translated as CATSRGDKTYEQYF. This chain uses TRBV15 with TRBJ2-7; D possibly corresponds to TRBD1 (6 bases). CDR1 is LNHNV and CDR2 is YYDKDF in the germline V gene (reference sequence). Deletions cut 1 base from V and 2 bases from J, with 9 bases between. There are 14 residues in the CDR3.

The CDR3 spells CASSQAGLAWGTDTQYF. The DNA of the CDR3 is TGCGCCAGCAGCCAAGCCGGACTTGCTTGGGGCACAGATACGCAGTATTTT. The rearrangement links TRBV4-1 to TRBJ2-3; a possible D gene is TRBD2 (5 bases). The CDR3 totals 17 residues. CDR1 is MGHRA and CDR2 is YSYEKL in the germline V gene. The germline V and J ends were trimmed by 1 base and 1 base, with 15 bases remaining between them.

J is TRBJ2-6 and V is TRBV19, with 8 bases lining up with TRBD1. Germline CDR1 LNHDA, CDR2 SQIVND (reference sequence). The ends lost 6 bases at V and 0 bases at J; junction bases unmatched: 10. There are 18 residues in the CDR3. CDR3 sequence (DNA): TGTGCCAGTAGAGACCCGGGACAGGTTATCTCTGGGGCCAACGTCCTGACTTTC. Its protein product is CASRDPGQVISGANVLTF.

This chain joins TRBV15 and TRBJ2-6; TRBD1 aligns across 7 bases. Germline V gene lookup returns CDR1 LNHNV and CDR2 YYDKDF (reference sequence). The V and J ends lost 0 bases and 0 bases, in that order; junction bases with no gene match: 14. The CDR3 spans 21 residues. The CDR3 DNA sequence: TGTGCCACCAGCAGAGATCAGATGTGGGACAGAAGACTCTCTGGGGCCAACGTCCTGACTTTC. This encodes CATSRDQMWDRRLSGANVLTF.

The rearrangement links TRBV19 to TRBJ1-5; D not resolved. Germline CDR1 is LNHDA and CDR2 is SQIVND (reference sequence). The CDR3 is 13 residues long. V lost 7 bases, J lost 3 bases, and 10 bases lay in between. CDR3 region: CASISSPNQPQHF. The CDR3 bases are TGTGCCAGTATTTCCAGTCCCAATCAGCCCCAGCATTTT.

V and J are TRBV27 and TRBJ2-3; D is possibly TRBD1 (6 bases). The CDR3 sequence is 14 residues long. V shed 10 bases and J shed 0 bases, with 14 bases lying between them. Germline CDR1 and CDR2: MNHEY and SMNVEV (reference sequence). The CDR3 sequence is CATQGQFSTDTQYF. As DNA, the CDR3 is TGTGCCACTCAGGGGCAGTTCAGCACAGATACGCAGTATTTT.

The J gene is TRBJ2-7, the V gene TRBV5-6, with TRBD1 as a possible D gene (5 bases). V was clipped by 2 bases and J by 1 base, with 7 bases between them. Germline lookup yields CDR1 SGHDT and CDR2 YYEEEE. The CDR3 runs to 13 residues. DNA for the CDR3: TGTGCCAGCAGCTTATACAGGTCCTACGAGCAGTACTTC. It specifies CASSLYRSYEQYF.